This TCR beta chain is from a study of blood T cells in healthy people across ages. General observations from the study: Because donor CMV status was unknown, expanded clonotype changes were possibly confounded.

Trimming shortened V by 7 bases and J by 8 bases, and 12 bases separated the two germline ends. CDR3 length: 12 residues. This clonotype was detected a few times. As yet, its antigen is unknown. Sample-barcoded 5' priming and a J-beta primer mix drove a second PCR of 7 to 11 cycles. TCRdb independently ran MiXCR on the 5' RACE reads; one entry per CDR3 protein. The data contain roughly 1,000,000 distinct CDR3 sequences, 20% to 25% of them singletons. These same data were also listed under a study on T cells of mothers and their children. That investigation notes: Each donor was one of three healthy Caucasian mothers or one of their six children. Each mother yielded more than 8 million TCR beta CDR3 reads. Each child yielded 2.5 million to 3 million reads. Whether pairs are related or unrelated, thymic selection shapes their TCR recombination output in much the same way.

Source material: blood. The TCR originated in a girl aged 2 to 10 in good health. The rearrangement joins TRBV12-3 or TRBV12-4 to TRBJ2-1; D is undetermined. The CDR3 loop reads CASNLYRDEQFF. CDR3 coding DNA: TGTGCCAGCAACCTATACCGGGATGAGCAGTTCTTC.